This T cell receptor (beta chain) was sequenced for a study of blood T cell repertoires in COVID-19. Produced via immunoSEQ multiplex PCR; TCRdb's table is partial and in-frame only. The data show more than 200,000 clones, with around four fifths seen just once and around 8.7% held by the top ten. This clone was seen a single time. Input material: peripheral blood. The TCR originated in a woman between 45 and 65 years old with acute or convalescent COVID-19.

The CDR3 region is CASSLEGTGFNYGYTF. The CDR3 coding sequence is TGCGCCAGCAGCTTGGAAGGGACAGGGTTCAACTATGGCTACACCTTC. The rearrangement uses TRBV5-1 and TRBJ1-2; 9 bases agree with TRBD1. CDR1 and CDR2 from the germline V gene are SGHRS and YFSETQ. The CDR3 extends over 16 amino acids. The junction had 5 bases not matched to a gene; V was cut back by 0 bases and J by 2 bases.